The entry below gives a single T cell receptor (beta chain) sequence along with its context. No antigen is known for it. The sample holds no much larger clone one base away, and base qualities are not on file. This record comes from a study of OX40 agonist ivuxolimab in advanced cancers. Turning to the overall study: Ivuxolimab, which targeted the costimulatory receptor OX40 (CD134), was an agonistic, fully human IgG2 monoclonal antibody. Intravenous ivuxolimab was administered to patients every 2 weeks at six dose levels: 0.01, 0.1, 0.3, 1.5, 3 and 10 mg/kg. Of the 50 to 55 dose-escalation patients, hepatocellular carcinoma was present in about 19, melanoma in around 15, renal cell carcinoma in 9 and head and neck cancer in 9. The dose-escalation cohort was roughly 87% male with a mean age of about 60 years, ranging from roughly 23 to 90. Patients were allowed to have had prior anti-PD-1, anti-PD-L1 or anti-CTLA-4 therapy, and approximately 43% of the dose-escalation patients had previously received checkpoint inhibitors. Partial responses were achieved by three dose-escalation patients, of whom one had hepatocellular carcinoma and two had cutaneous melanoma. The point of sequencing TCRbeta in the periphery was to test whether ivuxolimab changed TCR sequence diversity and drove clonal T-cell expansion. The monotherapy dose-escalation portion (N of about 50 patients) of the phase I ivuxolimab trial is reported in the paper. Points the paper makes about the study in general: On average, CD8+ T cells showed more expanded clones than CD4+ T cells after ivuxolimab. Which antigens the clonally expanded peripheral T cells were specific for was not determined. Low levels of normalized T-cell clonal expansion were also seen in some nonresponding patients. Clonal expansion of both CD4+ and CD8+ blood T cells was observed from baseline to week 6 at doses 0.1 to 3.0 mg/kg. In the 0.1-3.0 mg/kg groups, partial responders were among the patients with the lowest normalized peripheral clonal expansion, particularly in CD8+ T cells.

The trial excluded patients who had a history of autoimmune disease or were on systemic immunosuppression. Peripheral blood for TCR sequencing was drawn from every dose cohort at baseline, at cycle 4 day 1 and at cycle 7 day 1. Samples were obtained from an open-label, multicenter, first-in-human phase I dose-escalation trial of ivuxolimab. Adults with locally advanced or metastatic melanoma, renal cell carcinoma, hepatocellular carcinoma or head and neck squamous cell carcinoma were enrolled in the trial. CD4+ and CD8+ T cells were sorted separately from peripheral blood before TCR sequencing. Genomic DNA was isolated from the sorted cells so that the TCRbeta CDR3 region could be sequenced. The immunoSEQ Assay was used to sequence the TCRbeta CDR3 regions. Sourced from immuneACCESS, this table was stored by TCRdb with only in-frame sequences that have V and J called. A share of the clones is absent; for the studies checked, an unresolved V gene accounts for under half, and the remainder has no known explanation. This sample has about 48,000 clones in its table, and over 85% of those were observed once. The ten largest clones capture around 48% of the sample.

Sequences SGHDT (CDR1) and YYEEEE (CDR2) are obtained from the germline V gene. V loses 4 bases of germline sequence and J loses 3 bases, and the interval between the two ends is 14 bases. From cysteine to phenylalanine, the CDR3 is 14 amino acids long. The kept DNA is CDR3 alone, 42 bases in frame from the first base. Sequencing was performed on CD4+ or CD8+ T cells sorted from blood, taken in a trial of the OX40 agonist ivuxolimab. The chain joins TRBV5-6 to TRBJ2-7; the D assignment is uncertain and may be TRBD1 or TRBD2, with 5 bases supporting each. The TCR sequence derives from an adult with an advanced solid tumor such as melanoma, head and neck, liver or kidney cancer. This receptor carries the CDR3 CASSLGRRGYEQYF. The nucleotide sequence reads TGTGCCAGCAGCCTGGGACGGAGAGGCTACGAGCAGTACTTC.